This T cell receptor (beta chain) was profiled in a study of CD8 T cells in Susac syndrome. Findings and limits, study-wide: The CD4+ T cell repertoires that were profiled in Susac syndrome showed no clonal expansion.

As regards this clonotype: Its specificity is not known.

RNA totalling about 0.45 to 1 ug underwent reverse transcription with random hexamers. TCRdb re-analysed the immunoSEQ multiplex PCR reads in MiXCR, keeping a single row per CDR3 protein. The table includes more than 150,000 distinct CDR3 sequences, about 96% detected once. Germline CDR1 is MGHRA and CDR2 is YSYEKL. This CDR3 contains 17 residues. V lost 0 bases and J lost 1, with 14 bases in between. The study sequenced TCR beta in blood CD8+ and CD4+ T cells. Isolation of CD8+ and CD4+ T cells was performed negatively, whereas enrichment of TEMRA cells was done by FACS. The sample taken for sequencing was CD4+ T cells from PBMCs. The sequence was collected from a human donor with Susac syndrome. The gene calls are TRBV4-1 and TRBJ2-3; tentative D call: TRBD2 (6 bases). The CDR3 DNA reads as TGCGCCAGCAGCCAAGATCCCGGAGGGGCTGGCACAGATACGCAGTATTTT. It yields the protein CASSQDPGGAGTDTQYF.